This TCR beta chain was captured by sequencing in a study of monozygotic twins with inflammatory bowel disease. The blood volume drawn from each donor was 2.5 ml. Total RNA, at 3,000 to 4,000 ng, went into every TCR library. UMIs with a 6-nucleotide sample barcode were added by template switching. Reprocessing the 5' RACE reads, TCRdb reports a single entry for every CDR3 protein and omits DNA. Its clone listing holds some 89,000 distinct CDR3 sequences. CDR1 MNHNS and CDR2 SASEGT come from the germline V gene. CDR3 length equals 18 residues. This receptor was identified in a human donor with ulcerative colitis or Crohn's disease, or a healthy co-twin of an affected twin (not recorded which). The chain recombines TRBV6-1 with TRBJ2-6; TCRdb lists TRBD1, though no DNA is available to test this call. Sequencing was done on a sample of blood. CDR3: CASRPWGQGDSGANVLTF.